This T cell receptor (beta chain) is from a study of blood T cells in healthy people across ages. Ranging in age from roughly 6 to 95, the donors were healthy Caucasian individuals from Russia. The V segment lost 0 bases and the J segment 4 bases; nucleotides outside the gene matches: 16. Germline V gene sequence: CDR1 SEHNR, CDR2 FQNEAQ (reference sequence). This CDR3 is 19 amino acids long. The second PCR ran roughly 7 to 12 cycles with a sample-barcoded 5' primer and J-beta primers. Each cDNA molecule was tagged by a template-switch adaptor with 12 random nucleotides. TCRdb reprocessed the 5' RACE reads with MiXCR, giving one entry per CDR3 protein. The sample comprises around 1,500,000 distinct CDR3 sequences, approximately 42% of which are singletons, and 6.5% to 10% rests with the top ten.

This receptor was obtained from a young woman in good health. V and J are TRBV7-9 and TRBJ2-3; 7 nucleotides align to TRBD1. Sequenced sample: blood. The CDR3 coding sequence is TGTGCCAGCAGCTTAGCGCTATCTTCCGGACAGGCCCTCGCAGATACGCAGTATTTT. This sequence encodes CASSLALSSGQALADTQYF. Drawing the rest from reference TRBV7-9 and TRBJ2-3, the complete variable domain is DTGVSQNPRHKITKRGQNVTFRCDPISEHNRLYWYRQTLGQGPEFLTYFQNEAQLEKSRLLSDRFSAERPKGSFSTLEIQRTEQGDSAMYLCASSLALSSGQALADTQYFGPGTRLTVL.